This TCR beta chain was identified during a study of cytomegalovirus exposure and HLA in healthy donors. Whole-study findings and limits: Reportedly, diagnosis of cytomegalovirus status by the classifier showed high specificity and sensitivity.

As to this clone: What it recognizes is unknown.

This table comes from immunoSEQ multiplex PCR, and its TCRdb copy is limited to in-frame clones, with some not included. This sample has about 330,000 clones, with roughly 87% found just once. Germline values: CDR1 LNHDA, CDR2 SQIVND (reference sequence). With V trimmed by 6 bases and J by 4 bases, 7 bases remained unmatched. The CDR3 extends over 15 amino acids. The sequence derives from a woman between 25 and 40 years old in good health and CMV-seropositive. The V call is TRBV19, the J call TRBJ2-2, with 8 positions matching TRBD1. The source material was PBMCs. CDR3 residues: CASSLDRVGTGELFF. The DNA for the CDR3 is TGTGCCAGTAGCCTGGACAGGGTGGGCACCGGGGAGCTGTTTTTT.